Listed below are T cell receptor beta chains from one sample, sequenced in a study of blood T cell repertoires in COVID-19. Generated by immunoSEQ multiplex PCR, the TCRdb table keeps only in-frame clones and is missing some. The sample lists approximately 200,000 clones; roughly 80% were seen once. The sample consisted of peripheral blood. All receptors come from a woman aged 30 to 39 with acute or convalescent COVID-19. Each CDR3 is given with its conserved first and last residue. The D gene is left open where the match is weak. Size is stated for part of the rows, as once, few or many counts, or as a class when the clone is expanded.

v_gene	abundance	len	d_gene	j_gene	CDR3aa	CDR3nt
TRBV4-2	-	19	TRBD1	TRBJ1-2	CASSQALGQGQESNYGYTF	TGTGCCAGCAGCCAAGCTCTAGGACAGGGCCAAGAGTCTAACTATGGCTACACCTTC
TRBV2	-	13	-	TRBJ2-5	CASVILVQETQYF	TGTGCCAGCGTCATACTAGTTCAAGAGACCCAGTACTTC
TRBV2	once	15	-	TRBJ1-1	CASSPKGGMNTEAFF	TGTGCCAGCAGTCCCAAGGGAGGAATGAACACTGAAGCTTTCTTT
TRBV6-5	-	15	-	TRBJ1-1	CASSFYRSMNTEAFF	TGTGCCAGCAGCTTTTACAGGTCCATGAACACTGAAGCTTTCTTT
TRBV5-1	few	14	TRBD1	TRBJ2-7	CASSSTGGSYEQYF	TGCGCCAGCAGCTCGACAGGGGGCTCCTACGAGCAGTACTTC
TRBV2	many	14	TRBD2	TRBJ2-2	CASGLAGNTGELFF	TGTGCCAGCGGACTAGCGGGAAACACCGGGGAGCTGTTTTTT
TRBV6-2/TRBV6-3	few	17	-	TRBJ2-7	CASSYETGGIRSYEQYF	TGTGCCAGCAGCTATGAGACGGGGGGCATAAGGAGCTACGAGCAGTACTTC
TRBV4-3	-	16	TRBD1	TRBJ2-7	CASSHSQGQGNGEQYF	TGCGCCAGCAGCCATTCGCAGGGACAGGGGAACGGTGAGCAGTACTTC
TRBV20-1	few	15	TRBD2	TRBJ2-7	CSASNAELAGSEQYF	TGCAGTGCTAGTAACGCGGAACTAGCGGGAAGCGAGCAGTACTTC
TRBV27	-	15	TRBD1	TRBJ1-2	CASSLLPDRGYGYTF	TGTGCCAGCAGTCTACTCCCGGACAGGGGCTATGGCTACACCTTC
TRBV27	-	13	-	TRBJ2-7	CATPRSGIHEQYF	TGTGCCACCCCCCGTTCAGGGATCCACGAGCAGTACTTC
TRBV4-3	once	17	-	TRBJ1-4	CASSPGTIFATNEKLFF	TGCGCCAGCAGCCCCGGGACAATTTTTGCAACTAATGAAAAACTGTTTTTT
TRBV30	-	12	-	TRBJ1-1	CAWRNLRLGAFF	TGTGCCTGGAGGAACCTAAGACTGGGAGCTTTCTTT
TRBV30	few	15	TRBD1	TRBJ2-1	CAWSGDRFSGDEQFF	TGTGCCTGGAGTGGGGACAGGTTCTCGGGCGATGAGCAGTTCTTC
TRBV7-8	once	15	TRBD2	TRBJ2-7	CASSLGLAGTYEQYF	TGTGCCAGCAGCTTAGGACTAGCGGGGACTTACGAGCAGTACTTC
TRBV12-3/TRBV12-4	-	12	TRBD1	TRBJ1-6	CASRQGRAPLHF	TGTGCCAGTAGACAGGGGAGGGCACCCCTCCACTTT
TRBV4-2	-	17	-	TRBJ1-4	CASSQTPRGGTNEKLFF	TGTGCCAGCAGCCAAACCCCTCGAGGGGGAACTAATGAAAAACTGTTTTTT
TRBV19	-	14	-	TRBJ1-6	CASGQGSYNSPLHF	TGTGCCAGCGGTCAGGGCTCCTATAATTCACCCCTCCACTTT
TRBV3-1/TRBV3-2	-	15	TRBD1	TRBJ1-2	CASSQDPGGKGGYTF	TGTGCCAGCAGCCAAGACCCAGGGGGCAAGGGTGGCTACACCTTC
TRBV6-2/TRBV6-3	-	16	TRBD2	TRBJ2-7	CASSSDLAGGVHEQYF	TGTGCCAGCAGTTCGGATCTAGCGGGAGGGGTCCACGAGCAGTACTTC
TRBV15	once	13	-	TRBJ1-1	CATSYDAQAEAFF	TGTGCCACCAGCTATGACGCGCAGGCTGAAGCTTTCTTT
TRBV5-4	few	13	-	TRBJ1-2	CASSHDRNYGYTF	TGTGCCAGCAGCCATGACAGGAACTATGGCTACACCTTC
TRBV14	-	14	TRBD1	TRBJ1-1	CASSLRGRNTEAFF	TGTGCCAGCAGCCTCAGGGGGCGGAACACTGAAGCTTTCTTT
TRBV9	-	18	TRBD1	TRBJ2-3	CASSVGQGRGFGTDTQYF	TGTGCCAGCAGCGTGGGACAGGGACGTGGGTTCGGCACAGATACGCAGTATTTT
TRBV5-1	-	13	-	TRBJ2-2	CASSSVVLGELFF	TGCGCCAGCAGCTCCGTTGTCTTGGGGGAGCTGTTTTTT
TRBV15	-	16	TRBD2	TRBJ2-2	CATSRESGGLNGELFF	TGTGCCACCAGCAGAGAGTCGGGAGGTCTTAACGGGGAGCTGTTTTTT
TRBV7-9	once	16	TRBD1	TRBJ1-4	CASSLDQPGGSEKLFF	TGTGCCAGCAGCTTAGATCAGCCAGGGGGTTCTGAAAAACTGTTTTTT
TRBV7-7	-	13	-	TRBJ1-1	CASSASSNTEAFF	TGTGCCAGCAGCGCTAGTTCGAACACTGAAGCTTTCTTT
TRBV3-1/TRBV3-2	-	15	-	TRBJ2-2	CASSPSYANTGELFF	TGTGCCAGCAGCCCTAGCTACGCGAACACCGGGGAGCTGTTTTTT
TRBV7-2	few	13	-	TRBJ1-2	CASSLPRGYGYTF	TGTGCCAGCAGCTTACCGAGGGGGTATGGCTACACCTTC
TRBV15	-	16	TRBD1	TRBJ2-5	CATSTEDRGLFETQYF	TGTGCCACCAGCACCGAGGACAGGGGATTATTCGAGACCCAGTACTTC
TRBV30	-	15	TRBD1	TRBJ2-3	CAWSVQGGGSDTQYF	TGTGCCTGGAGTGTACAGGGGGGCGGATCAGATACGCAGTATTTT
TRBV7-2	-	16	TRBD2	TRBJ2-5	CASSLTSGGFKETQYF	TGTGCCAGCAGCTTAACCTCGGGGGGGTTTAAGGAGACCCAGTACTTC
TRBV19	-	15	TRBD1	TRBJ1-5	CASSAGQGAHQPQHF	TGTGCCAGTAGTGCCGGACAGGGGGCTCATCAGCCCCAGCATTTT
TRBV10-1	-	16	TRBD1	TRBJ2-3	CASSEPTGASTDTQYF	TGCGCCAGCAGTGAGCCGACAGGGGCTAGCACAGATACGCAGTATTTT
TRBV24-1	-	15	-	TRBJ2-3	CATSDSGPGTDTQYF	TGTGCCACCAGTGATTCAGGCCCTGGGACAGATACGCAGTATTTT
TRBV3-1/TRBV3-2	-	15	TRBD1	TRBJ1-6	CASSQDSQGDSPLHF	TGTGCCAGCAGCCAAGATAGTCAGGGGGATTCACCCCTCCACTTT
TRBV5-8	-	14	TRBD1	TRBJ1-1	CASSIRTGRTEAFF	TGTGCCAGCAGCATCCGGACAGGCCGGACTGAAGCTTTCTTT
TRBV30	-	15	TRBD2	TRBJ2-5	CAWRGGTSGRETQYF	TGTGCCTGGAGGGGGGGGACTAGCGGGAGAGAGACCCAGTACTTC
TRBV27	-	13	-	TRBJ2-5	CASSYRGSETQYF	TGTGCCAGCAGTTATCGGGGTTCAGAGACCCAGTACTTC
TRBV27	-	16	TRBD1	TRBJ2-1	CASSSFPGQGRNEQFF	TGTGCCAGCAGTTCCTTCCCGGGACAGGGGAGAAATGAGCAGTTCTTC
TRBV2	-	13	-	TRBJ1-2	CASMETGYGGYTF	TGTGCCAGTATGGAAACAGGGTATGGTGGCTACACCTTC
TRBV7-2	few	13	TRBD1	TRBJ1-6	CASSKGAPAPLHF	TGTGCCAGCAGTAAGGGGGCGCCGGCACCCCTCCACTTT
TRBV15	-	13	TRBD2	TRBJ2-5	CATRTSGQETQYF	TGTGCCACGCGGACTAGCGGTCAAGAGACCCAGTACTTC
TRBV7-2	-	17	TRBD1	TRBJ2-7	CASSLAYPPGTVYEQYF	TGTGCCAGCAGCTTAGCCTACCCTCCCGGGACAGTCTACGAGCAGTACTTC
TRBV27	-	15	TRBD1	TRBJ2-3	CASSSPGGQGTGQYF	TGTGCCAGCAGTTCCCCCGGTGGGCAGGGGACAGGGCAGTATTTT
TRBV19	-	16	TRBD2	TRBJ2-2	CASSSGTSGSTGELFF	TGTGCCAGTAGTTCGGGGACTAGCGGGAGTACCGGGGAGCTGTTTTTT
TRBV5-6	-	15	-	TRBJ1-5	CASSSDSTSNQPQHF	TGTGCCAGCAGCTCGGACAGTACTAGCAATCAGCCCCAGCATTTT
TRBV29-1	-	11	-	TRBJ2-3	CSVQVTDTQYF	TGCAGCGTTCAAGTAACAGATACGCAGTATTTT
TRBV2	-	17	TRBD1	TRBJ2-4	CASSEAQGASAKNIQYF	TGTGCCAGCAGTGAAGCCCAGGGGGCCTCGGCCAAAAACATTCAGTACTTC
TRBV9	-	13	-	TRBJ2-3	CASSPGSTDTQYF	TGTGCCAGCAGCCCAGGGAGCACAGATACGCAGTATTTT
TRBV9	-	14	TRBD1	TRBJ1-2	CASSVGTDNYGYTF	TGTGCCAGCAGCGTCGGGACAGACAATTATGGCTACACCTTC
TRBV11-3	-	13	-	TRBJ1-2	CASSLRQGFGYTF	TGTGCCAGCAGCCTTCGGCAGGGCTTTGGCTACACCTTC
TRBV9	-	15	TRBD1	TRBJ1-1	CASSTGHRGVTEAFF	TGTGCCAGCAGCACAGGCCACAGGGGTGTCACTGAAGCTTTCTTT